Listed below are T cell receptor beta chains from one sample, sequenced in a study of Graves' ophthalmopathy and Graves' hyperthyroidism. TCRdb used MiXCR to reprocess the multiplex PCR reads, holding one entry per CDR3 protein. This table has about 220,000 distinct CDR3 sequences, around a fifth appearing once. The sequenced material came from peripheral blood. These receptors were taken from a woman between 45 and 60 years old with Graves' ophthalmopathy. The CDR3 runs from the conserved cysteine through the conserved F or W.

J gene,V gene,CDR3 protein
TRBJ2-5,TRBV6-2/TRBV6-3,CASSRRLAGVETQYF
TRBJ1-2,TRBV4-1,CASSQEQGGYGYTF
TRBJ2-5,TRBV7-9,CASSPRGGNGETQYF
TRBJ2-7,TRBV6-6,CASSYRPPEQYF
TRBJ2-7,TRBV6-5,CASSYGQGSSYEQYF
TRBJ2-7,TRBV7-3,CASSHSGGEQYF
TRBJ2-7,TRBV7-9,CASSLESGTKQYF
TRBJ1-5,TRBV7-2,CASSLARPSLRGVNQPQHF
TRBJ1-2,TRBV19,CASTPSLQDNYGYTF
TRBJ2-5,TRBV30,CAWKGQQETQYF
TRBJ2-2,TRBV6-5,CASTYSSNTGELFF
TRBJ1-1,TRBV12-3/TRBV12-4,CASTLSGQTNTEAFF
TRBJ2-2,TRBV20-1,CSARVPGLSLGELFF
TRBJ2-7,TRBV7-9,CASSRQRRSYEQYF
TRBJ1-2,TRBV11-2,CASSPGWEGYYGYTF
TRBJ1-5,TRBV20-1,CSARVTNQPQHF
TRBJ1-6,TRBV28,CASRIRDEAYSPLHF
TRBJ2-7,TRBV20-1,CSVAGRVDEQYF
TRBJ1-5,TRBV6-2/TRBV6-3,CASSDPDQPQHF
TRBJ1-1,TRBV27,CASSGLRGTEAFF
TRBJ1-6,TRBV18,CASSPSRNSPLHF
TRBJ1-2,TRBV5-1,CASSRMRGGDYGYTF
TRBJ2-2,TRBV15,CATSRDQTGTTVVGELFF
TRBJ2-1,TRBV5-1,CASSLSSYNEQFF
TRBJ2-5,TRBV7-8,CASSPDAPGVTTQYF
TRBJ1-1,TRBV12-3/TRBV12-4,CASSFHGNTEAFF
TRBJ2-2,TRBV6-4,CASSRHHTSGANTGELFF
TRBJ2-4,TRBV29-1,CSVGTSAKNIQYF
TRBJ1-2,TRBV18,CASSPLGQGVYGYTF
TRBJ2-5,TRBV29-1,CSVTAGGGETQYF
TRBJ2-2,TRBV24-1,CATSDPGRVTGELFF
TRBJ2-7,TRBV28,CASRVSGTTYEQYF
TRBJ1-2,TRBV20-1,CSVHEVHYTF
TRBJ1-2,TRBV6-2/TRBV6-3,CASSRFVLGRKNGYTF
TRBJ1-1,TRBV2,CASLWGNRAFF
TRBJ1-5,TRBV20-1,CSASINSPIRQPQHF
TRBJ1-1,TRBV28,CASSSGGARTEAFF
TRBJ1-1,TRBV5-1,CASSLAGWDTEAFF
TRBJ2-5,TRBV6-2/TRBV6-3,CASRTGTRSVETQYF
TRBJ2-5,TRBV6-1,CASSEGDRGARYF
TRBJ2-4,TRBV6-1,CASGDRDKNIQYF
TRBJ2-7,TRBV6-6,CASGGLADSYEQYF